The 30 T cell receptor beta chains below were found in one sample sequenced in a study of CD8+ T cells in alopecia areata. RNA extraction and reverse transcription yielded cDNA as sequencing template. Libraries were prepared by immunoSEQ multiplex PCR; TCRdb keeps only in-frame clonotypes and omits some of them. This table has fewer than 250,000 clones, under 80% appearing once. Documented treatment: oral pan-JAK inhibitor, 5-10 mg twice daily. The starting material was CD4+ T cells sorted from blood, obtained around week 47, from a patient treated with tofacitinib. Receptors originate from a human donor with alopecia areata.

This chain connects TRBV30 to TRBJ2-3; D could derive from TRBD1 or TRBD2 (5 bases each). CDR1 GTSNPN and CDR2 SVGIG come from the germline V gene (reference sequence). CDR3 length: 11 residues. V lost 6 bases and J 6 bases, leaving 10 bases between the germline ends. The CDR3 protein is CACGWGDTQYF. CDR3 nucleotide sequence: TGTGCCTGCGGATGGGGGGATACGCAGTATTTT.

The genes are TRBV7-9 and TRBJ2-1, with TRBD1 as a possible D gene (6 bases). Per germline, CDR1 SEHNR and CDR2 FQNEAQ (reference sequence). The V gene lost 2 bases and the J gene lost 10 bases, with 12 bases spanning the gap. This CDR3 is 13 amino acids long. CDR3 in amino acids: CASSLPGTREQFF. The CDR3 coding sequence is TGTGCCAGCAGCTTACCCGGGACACGGGAGCAGTTCTTC.

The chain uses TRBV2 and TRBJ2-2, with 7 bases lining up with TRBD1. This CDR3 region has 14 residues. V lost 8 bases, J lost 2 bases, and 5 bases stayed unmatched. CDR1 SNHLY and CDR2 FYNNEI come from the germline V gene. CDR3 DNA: TGTGCCAGCGGCCGGGACAGTAACACCGGGGAGCTGTTTTTT. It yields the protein CASGRDSNTGELFF.

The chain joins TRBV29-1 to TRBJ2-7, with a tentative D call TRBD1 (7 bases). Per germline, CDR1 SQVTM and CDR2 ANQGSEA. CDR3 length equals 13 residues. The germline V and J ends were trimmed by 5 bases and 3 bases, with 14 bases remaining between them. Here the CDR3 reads CSVKGRGDYEQYF. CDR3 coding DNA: TGCAGCGTTAAGGGCAGGGGGGACTACGAGCAGTACTTC.

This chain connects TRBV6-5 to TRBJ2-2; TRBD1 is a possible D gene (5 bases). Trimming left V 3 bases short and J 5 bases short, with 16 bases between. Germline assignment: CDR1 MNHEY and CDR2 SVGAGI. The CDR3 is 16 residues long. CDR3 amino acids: CASSYGWQGETGELFF. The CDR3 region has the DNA TGTGCCAGCAGTTATGGGTGGCAGGGCGAGACCGGGGAGCTGTTTTTT.

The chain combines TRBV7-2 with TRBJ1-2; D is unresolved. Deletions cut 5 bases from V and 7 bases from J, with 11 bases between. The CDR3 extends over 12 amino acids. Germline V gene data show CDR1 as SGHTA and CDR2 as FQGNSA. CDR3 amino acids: CASSPEVGGYTF. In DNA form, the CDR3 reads TGTGCCAGCAGCCCAGAAGTCGGTGGCTACACCTTC.

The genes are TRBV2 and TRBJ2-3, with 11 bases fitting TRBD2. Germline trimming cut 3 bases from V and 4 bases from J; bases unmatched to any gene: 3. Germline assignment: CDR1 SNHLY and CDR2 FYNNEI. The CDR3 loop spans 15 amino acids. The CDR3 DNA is TGTGCCAGCAGTGATACTAGCGGGGGCGCAGATACGCAGTATTTT. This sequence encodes CASSDTSGGADTQYF.

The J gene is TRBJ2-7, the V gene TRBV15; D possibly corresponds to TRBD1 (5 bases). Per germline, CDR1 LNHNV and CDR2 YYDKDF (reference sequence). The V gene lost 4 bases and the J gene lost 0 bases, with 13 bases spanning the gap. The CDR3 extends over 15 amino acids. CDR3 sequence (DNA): TGTGCCACCAGCATCGACAGTCCGAGCTCCTACGAGCAGTACTTC. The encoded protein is CATSIDSPSSYEQYF.

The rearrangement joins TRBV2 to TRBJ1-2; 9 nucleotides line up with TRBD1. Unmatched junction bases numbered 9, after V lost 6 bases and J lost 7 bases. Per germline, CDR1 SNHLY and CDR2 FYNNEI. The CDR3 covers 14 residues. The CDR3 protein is CASSPGQGPGGYTF. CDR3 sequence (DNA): TGTGCCAGCAGCCCGGGACAGGGTCCGGGTGGCTACACCTTC.

The CDR3 loop reads CASSAPGRAVANVLTF. CDR3 sequence (DNA): TGCGCCAGCAGCGCCCCGGGACGTGCTGTGGCCAACGTCCTGACTTTC. The chain combines TRBV5-1 with TRBJ2-6; D may match TRBD1 or TRBD2 (5 bases each). This CDR3 has 16 amino acids. Per the germline V gene, CDR1 is SGHRS and CDR2 is YFSETQ. Trimming took off 4 bases at V and 6 bases at J, with 17 bases between the two ends.

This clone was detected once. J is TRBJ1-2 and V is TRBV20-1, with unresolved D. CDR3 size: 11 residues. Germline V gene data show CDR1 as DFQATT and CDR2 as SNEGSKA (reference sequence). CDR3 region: CSANGNYGYTF. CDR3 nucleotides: TGCAGCGCCAACGGGAACTATGGCTACACCTTC.

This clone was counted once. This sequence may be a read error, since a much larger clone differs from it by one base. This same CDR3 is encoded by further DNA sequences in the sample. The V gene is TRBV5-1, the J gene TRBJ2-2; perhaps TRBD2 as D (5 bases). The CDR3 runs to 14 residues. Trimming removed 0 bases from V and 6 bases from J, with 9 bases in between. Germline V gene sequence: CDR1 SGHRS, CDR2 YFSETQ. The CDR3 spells CASSLGGGSGELFF. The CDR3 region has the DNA TGCGCCAGCAGCTTGGGTGGAGGCTCCGGGGAGCTGTTTTTT.

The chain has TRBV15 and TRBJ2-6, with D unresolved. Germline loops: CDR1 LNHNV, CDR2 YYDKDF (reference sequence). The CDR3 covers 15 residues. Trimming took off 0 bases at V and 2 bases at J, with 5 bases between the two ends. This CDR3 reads CATSRDITGANVLTF. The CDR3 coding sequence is TGTGCCACCAGCAGAGATATTACTGGGGCCAACGTCCTGACTTTC.

The CDR3 bases are TGTGCCAGCAGCCGGGACAGGTGGAACACTGAAGCTTTCTTT. Translation gives CASSRDRWNTEAFF. The gene calls are TRBV7-3 and TRBJ1-1; the match to TRBD1 covers 8 bases. Germline CDR1 SGHTA, CDR2 FQGTGA. J gave up 1 base and V 5 bases, and 3 bases lay outside the gene matches. The CDR3 sequence is 14 residues long.

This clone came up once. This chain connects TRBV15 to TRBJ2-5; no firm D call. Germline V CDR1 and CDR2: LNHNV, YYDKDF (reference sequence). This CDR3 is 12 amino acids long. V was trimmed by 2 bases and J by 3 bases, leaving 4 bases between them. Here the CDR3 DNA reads TGTGCCACCAGCAGACTTAAAGAGACCCAGTACTTC. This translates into CATSRLKETQYF.

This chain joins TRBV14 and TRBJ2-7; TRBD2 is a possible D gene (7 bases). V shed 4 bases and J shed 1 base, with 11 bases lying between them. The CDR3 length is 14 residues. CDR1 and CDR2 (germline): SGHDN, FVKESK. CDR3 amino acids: CASSRGGLSYEQYF. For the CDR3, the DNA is TGTGCCAGCAGCCGGGGGGGCTTATCCTACGAGCAGTACTTC.

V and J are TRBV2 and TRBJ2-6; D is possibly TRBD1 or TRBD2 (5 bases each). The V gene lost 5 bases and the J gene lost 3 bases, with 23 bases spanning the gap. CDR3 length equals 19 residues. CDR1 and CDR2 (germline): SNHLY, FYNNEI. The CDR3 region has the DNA TGTGCCAGCAGTCGAACCTCCGGGACGGTGATCGGTGGGGCCAACGTCCTGACTTTC. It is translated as CASSRTSGTVIGGANVLTF.

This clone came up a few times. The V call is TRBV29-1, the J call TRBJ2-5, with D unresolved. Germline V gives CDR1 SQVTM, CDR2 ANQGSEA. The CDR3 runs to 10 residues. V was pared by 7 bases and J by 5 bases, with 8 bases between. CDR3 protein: CSAAGETQYF. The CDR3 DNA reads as TGCAGCGCTGCCGGGGAGACCCAGTACTTC.

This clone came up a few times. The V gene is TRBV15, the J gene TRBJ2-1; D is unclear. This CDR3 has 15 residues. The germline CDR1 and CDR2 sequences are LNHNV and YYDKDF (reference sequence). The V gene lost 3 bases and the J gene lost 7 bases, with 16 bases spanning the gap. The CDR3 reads CATSRMSSGRNEQFF. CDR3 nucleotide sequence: TGTGCCACCAGCAGGATGTCATCGGGTAGGAATGAGCAGTTCTTC.

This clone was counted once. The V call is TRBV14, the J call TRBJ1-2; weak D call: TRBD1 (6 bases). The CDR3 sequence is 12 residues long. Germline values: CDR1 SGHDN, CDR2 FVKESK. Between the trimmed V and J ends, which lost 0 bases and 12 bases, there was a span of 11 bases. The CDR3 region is CASSQDRDKNTF. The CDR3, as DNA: TGTGCCAGCAGCCAAGATAGGGACAAGAACACCTTC.

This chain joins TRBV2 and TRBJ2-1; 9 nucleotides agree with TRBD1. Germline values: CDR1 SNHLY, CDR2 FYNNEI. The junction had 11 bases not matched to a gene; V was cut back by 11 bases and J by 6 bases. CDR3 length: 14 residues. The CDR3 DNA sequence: TGTGCCGGGGGTCCCGGGACAGGGACCAATGAGCAGTTCTTC. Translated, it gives CAGGPGTGTNEQFF.

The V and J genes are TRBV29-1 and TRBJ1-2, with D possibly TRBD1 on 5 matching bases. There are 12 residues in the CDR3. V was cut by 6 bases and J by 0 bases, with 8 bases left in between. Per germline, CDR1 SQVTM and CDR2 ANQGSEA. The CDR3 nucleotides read TGCAGCGTGACAGTCACTAACTATGGCTACACCTTC. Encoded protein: CSVTVTNYGYTF.

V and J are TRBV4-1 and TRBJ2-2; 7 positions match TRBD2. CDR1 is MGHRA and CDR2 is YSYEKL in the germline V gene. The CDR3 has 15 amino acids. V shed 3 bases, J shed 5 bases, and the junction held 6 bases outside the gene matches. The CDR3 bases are TGCGCCAGCAGCCACGCGGGGGTTCGAACCGGGGAGCTGTTTTTT. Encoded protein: CASSHAGVRTGELFF.

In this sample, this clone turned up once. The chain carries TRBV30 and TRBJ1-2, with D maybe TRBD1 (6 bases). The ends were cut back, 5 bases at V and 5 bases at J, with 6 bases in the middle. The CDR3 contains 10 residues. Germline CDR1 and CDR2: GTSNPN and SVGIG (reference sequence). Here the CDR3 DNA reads TGTGCCTGGGGACAGTATGGCTACACCTTC. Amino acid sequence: CAWGQYGYTF. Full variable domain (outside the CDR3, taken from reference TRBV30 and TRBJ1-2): SQTIHQWPATLVQPVGSPLSLECTVEGTSNPNLYWYRQAAGRGLQLLFYSVGIGQISSEVPQNLSASRPQDRQFILSSKKLLLSDSGFYLCAWGQYGYTFGSGTRLTVV.

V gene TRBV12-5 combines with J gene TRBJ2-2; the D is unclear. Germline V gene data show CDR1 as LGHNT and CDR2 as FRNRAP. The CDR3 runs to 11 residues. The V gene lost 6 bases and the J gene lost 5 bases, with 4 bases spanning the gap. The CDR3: CASGWTGELFF. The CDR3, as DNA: TGTGCTAGTGGATGGACCGGGGAGCTGTTTTTT.

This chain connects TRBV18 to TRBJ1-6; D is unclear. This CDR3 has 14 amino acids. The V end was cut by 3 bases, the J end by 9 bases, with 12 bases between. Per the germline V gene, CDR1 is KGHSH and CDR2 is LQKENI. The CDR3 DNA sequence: TGTGCCAGCTCACCTCGGGCAGAGGGTTCACCCCTCCACTTT. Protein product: CASSPRAEGSPLHF. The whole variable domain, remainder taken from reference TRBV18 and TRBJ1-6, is NAGVMQNPRHLVRRRGQEARLRCSPMKGHSHVYWYRQLPEEGLKFMVYLQKENIIDESGMPKERFSAEFPKEGPSILRIQQVVRGDSAAYFCASSPRAEGSPLHFGNGTRLTVT.

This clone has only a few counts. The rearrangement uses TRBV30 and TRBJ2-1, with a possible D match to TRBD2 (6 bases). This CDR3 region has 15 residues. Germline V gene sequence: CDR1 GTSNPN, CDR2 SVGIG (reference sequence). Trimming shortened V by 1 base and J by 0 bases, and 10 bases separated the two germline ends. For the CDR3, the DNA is TGTGCCTGGAGTGGGGACGGGAGCTCCTACAATGAGCAGTTCTTC. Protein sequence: CAWSGDGSSYNEQFF.

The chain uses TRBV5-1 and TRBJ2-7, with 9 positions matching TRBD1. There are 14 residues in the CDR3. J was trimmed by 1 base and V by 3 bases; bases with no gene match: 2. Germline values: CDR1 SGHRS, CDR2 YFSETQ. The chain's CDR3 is CASSSDRGSYEQYF. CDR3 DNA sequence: TGCGCCAGCAGCTCGGACAGGGGATCCTACGAGCAGTACTTC. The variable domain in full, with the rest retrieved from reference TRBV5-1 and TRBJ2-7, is KAGVTQTPRYLIKTRGQQVTLSCSPISGHRSVSWYQQTPGQGLQFLFEYFSETQRNKGNFPGRFSGRQFSNSRSEMNVSTLELGDSALYLCASSSDRGSYEQYFGPGTRLTVT.

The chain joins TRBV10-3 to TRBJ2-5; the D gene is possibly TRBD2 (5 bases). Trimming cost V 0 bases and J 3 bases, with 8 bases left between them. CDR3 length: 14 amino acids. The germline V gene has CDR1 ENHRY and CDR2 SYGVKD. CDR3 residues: CAISESYGEETQYF. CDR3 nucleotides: TGTGCCATCAGTGAGTCATACGGGGAAGAGACCCAGTACTTC.

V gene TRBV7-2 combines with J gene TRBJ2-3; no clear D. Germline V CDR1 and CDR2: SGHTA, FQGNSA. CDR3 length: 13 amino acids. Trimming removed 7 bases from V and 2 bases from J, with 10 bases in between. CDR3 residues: CASTKGNTDTQYF. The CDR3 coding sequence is TGTGCCAGCACTAAGGGAAACACAGATACGCAGTATTTT.